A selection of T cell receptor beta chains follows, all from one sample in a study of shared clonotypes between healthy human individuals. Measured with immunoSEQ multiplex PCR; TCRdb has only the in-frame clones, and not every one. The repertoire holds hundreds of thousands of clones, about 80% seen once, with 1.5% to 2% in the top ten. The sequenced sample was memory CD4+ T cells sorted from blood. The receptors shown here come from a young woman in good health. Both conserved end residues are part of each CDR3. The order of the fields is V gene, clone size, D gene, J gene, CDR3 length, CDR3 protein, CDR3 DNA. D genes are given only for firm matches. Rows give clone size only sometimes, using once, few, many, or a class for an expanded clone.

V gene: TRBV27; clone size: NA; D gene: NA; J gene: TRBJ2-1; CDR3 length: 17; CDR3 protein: CASSFTPVRSSYNEQFF; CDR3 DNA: TGTGCCAGCAGTTTCACACCGGTTAGAAGCTCCTACAATGAGCAGTTCTTC
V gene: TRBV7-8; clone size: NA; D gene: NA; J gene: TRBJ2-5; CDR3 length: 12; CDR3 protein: CASSQSLETQYF; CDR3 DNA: TGTGCCAGCAGCCAATCCCTGGAGACCCAGTACTTC
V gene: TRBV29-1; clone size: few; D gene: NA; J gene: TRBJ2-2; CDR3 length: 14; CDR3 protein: CSVERGTHTGELFF; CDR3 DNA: TGCAGCGTTGAAAGGGGGACACACACCGGGGAGCTGTTTTTT
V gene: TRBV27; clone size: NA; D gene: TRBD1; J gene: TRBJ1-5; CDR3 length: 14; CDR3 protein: CASRQGQHNQPQHF; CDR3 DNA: TGTGCCAGCAGACAGGGACAGCACAATCAGCCCCAGCATTTT
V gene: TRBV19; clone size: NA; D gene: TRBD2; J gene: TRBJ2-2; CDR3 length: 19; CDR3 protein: CASSIGARLAGVHTGELFF; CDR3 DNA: TGTGCCAGTAGTATAGGTGCGCGACTAGCGGGAGTGCACACCGGGGAGCTGTTTTTT
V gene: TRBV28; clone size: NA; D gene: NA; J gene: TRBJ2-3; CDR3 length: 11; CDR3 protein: CASSFEATQYF; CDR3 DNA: TGTGCCAGCAGTTTCGAAGCCACGCAGTATTTT
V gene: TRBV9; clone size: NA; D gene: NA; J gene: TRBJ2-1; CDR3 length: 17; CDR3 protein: CASSASGLPLAYNEQFF; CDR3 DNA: TGTGCCAGCAGCGCCAGCGGACTCCCCCTTGCCTACAATGAGCAGTTCTTC
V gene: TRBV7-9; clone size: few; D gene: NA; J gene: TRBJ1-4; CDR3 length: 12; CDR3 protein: CASSLQLEKLFF; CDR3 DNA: TGTGCCAGCAGCTTGCAACTTGAAAAACTGTTTTTT
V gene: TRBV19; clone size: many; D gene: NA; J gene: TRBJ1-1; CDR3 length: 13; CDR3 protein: CASSSSPGTEAFF; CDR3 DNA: TGTGCCAGTAGTAGTTCGCCGGGGACTGAAGCTTTCTTT
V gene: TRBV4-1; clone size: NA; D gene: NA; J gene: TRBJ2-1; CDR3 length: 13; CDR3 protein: CASSQVSGRQQFF; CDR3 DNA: TGCGCCAGCAGCCAAGTTAGCGGCCGGCAGCAGTTCTTC
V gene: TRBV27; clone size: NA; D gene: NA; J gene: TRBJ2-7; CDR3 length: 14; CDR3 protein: CASGSGEESYEQYF; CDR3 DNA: TGTGCCAGCGGCTCAGGGGAGGAGTCTTACGAGCAGTACTTC
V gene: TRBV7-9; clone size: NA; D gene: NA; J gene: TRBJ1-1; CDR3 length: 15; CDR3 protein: CASSPTGTAASTAFF; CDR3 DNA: TGTGCCAGCAGCCCGACCGGGACGGCCGCTTCTACGGCTTTCTTT
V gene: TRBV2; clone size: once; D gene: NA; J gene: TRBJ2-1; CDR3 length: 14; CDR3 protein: CASRQASDRNEQFF; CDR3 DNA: TGTGCCAGCAGGCAGGCCTCGGATCGGAATGAGCAGTTCTTC
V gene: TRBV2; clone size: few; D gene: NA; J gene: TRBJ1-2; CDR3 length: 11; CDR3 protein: CASSEAPRPIF; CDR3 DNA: TGTGCCAGCAGTGAAGCGCCTCGGCCGATCTTC
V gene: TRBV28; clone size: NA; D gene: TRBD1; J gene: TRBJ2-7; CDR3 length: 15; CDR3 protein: CASNENRGRPYEQYF; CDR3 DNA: TGTGCCAGCAATGAAAACAGGGGGCGCCCCTACGAGCAGTACTTC
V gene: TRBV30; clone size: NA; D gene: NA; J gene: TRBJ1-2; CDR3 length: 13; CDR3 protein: CAWTDNPYVGYTF; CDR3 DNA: TGTGCCTGGACAGACAATCCCTATGTGGGCTACACCTTC
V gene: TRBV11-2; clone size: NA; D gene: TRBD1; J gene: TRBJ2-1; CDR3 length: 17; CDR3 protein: CASSLVGPGQGSNEQFF; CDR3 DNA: TGTGCCAGCAGCTTGGTGGGGCCAGGACAGGGAAGTAATGAGCAGTTCTTC
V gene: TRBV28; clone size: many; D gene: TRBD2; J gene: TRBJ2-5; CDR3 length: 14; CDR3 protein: CASSLPGRGETQYF; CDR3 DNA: TGTGCCAGCAGTTTACCCGGGAGGGGAGAGACCCAGTACTTC
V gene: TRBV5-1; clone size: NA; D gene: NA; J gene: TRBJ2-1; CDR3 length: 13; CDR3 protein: CASSWLANNEQFF; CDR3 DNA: TGCGCCAGCAGTTGGCTAGCTAACAATGAGCAGTTCTTC
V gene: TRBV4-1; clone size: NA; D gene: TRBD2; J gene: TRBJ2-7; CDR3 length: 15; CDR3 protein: CASSQPTSGSYEQYF; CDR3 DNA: TGCGCCAGCAGCCAGCCGACTAGCGGGAGTTACGAGCAGTACTTC
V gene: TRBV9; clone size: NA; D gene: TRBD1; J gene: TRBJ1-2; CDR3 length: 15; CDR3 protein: CASSARTGNNYGYTF; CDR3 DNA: TGTGCCAGCAGCGCGCGGACAGGGAATAACTATGGCTACACCTTC
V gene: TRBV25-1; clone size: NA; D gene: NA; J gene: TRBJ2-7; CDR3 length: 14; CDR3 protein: CASSAKAQIYEQYF; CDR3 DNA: TGTGCCAGCAGTGCAAAGGCACAGATCTACGAGCAGTACTTC
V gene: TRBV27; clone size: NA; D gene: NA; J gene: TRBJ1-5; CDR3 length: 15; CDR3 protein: CASSLRPLGNQPQHF; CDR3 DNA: TGTGCCAGCAGTTTGCGGCCGCTCGGCAATCAGCCCCAGCATTTT
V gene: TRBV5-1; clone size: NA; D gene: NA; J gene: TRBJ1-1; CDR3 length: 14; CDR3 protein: CASSLGQGTSEAFF; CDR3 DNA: TGCGCCAGCAGCTTGGGGCAGGGAACGTCTGAAGCTTTCTTT
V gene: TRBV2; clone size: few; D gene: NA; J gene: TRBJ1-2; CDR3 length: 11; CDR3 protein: CASKNRVPDIF; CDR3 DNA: TGTGCCAGCAAGAACAGAGTGCCTGATATCTTC
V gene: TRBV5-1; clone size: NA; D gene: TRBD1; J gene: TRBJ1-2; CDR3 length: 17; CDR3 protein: CASSSRDRGLIDRGYTF; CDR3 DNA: TGCGCCAGCAGCTCCCGGGACAGGGGACTCATCGATCGTGGCTACACCTTC
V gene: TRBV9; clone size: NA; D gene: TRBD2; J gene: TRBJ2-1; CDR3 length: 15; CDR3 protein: CASCRGGGSYNEQFF; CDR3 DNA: TGTGCCAGCTGCCGGGGGGGAGGTTCCTACAATGAGCAGTTCTTC
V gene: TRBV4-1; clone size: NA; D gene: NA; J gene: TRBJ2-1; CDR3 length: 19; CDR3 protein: CASSQQQAVYLAVTVEQFF; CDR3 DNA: TGCGCCAGCAGCCAACAACAAGCAGTTTATCTGGCGGTAACGGTTGAGCAGTTCTTC
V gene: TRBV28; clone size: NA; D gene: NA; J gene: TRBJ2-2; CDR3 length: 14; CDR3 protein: CASSPAGNTGELFF; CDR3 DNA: TGTGCCAGCAGTCCGGCAGGGAACACCGGGGAGCTGTTTTTT
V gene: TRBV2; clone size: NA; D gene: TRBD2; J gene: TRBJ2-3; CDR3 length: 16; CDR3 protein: CASSDIAGGPVNTQYF; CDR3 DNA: TGTGCCAGCAGTGACATAGCGGGAGGGCCTGTAAATACGCAGTATTTT
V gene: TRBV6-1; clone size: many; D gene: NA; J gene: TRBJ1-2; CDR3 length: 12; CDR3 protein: CASSVQGRSYTF; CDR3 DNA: TGTGCCAGCAGTGTACAGGGTCGGAGCTACACCTTC
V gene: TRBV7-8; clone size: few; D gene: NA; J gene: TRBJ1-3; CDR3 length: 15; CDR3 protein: CASSLWGPEGNTIYF; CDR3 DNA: TGTGCCAGCAGCTTATGGGGGCCGGAGGGAAACACCATATATTTT
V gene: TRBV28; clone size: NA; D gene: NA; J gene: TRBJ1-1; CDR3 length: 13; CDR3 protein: CASIPNRNTEAFF; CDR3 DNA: TGTGCCAGCATCCCCAACAGGAACACTGAAGCTTTCTTT
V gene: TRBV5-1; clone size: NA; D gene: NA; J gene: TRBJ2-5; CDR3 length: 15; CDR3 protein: CASSLGGLVEETQYF; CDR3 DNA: TGCGCCAGCAGCTTGGGGGGACTTGTTGAAGAGACCCAGTACTTC
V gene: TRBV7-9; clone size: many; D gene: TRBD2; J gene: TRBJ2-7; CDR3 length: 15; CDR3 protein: CASSLAGGSSGEQYF; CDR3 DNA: TGTGCCAGCAGCTTAGCGGGCGGGAGTTCGGGCGAGCAGTACTTC
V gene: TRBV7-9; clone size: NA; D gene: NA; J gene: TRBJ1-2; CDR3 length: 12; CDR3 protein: CASSPVRRVDTF; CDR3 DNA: TGTGCCAGCAGCCCAGTTCGGAGAGTCGACACCTTC
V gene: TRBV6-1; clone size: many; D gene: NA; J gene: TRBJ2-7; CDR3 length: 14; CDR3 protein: CASSGQLGSYEQYF; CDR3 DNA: TGTGCCAGCAGTGGTCAGCTGGGTTCCTACGAGCAGTACTTC
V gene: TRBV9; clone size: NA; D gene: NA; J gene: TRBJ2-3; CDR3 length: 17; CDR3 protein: CASSVGWDRTSTDTQYF; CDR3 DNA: TGTGCCAGCAGCGTAGGGTGGGACCGTACTAGCACAGATACGCAGTATTTT
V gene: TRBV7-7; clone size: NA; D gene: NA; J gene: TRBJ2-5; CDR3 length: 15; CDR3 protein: CASSLALGGGETQYF; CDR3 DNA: TGTGCCAGCAGCTTAGCGCTAGGGGGGGGAGAGACCCAGTACTTC
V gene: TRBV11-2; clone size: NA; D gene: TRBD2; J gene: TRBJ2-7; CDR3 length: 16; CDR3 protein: CASSLVASGASYEQYF; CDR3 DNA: TGTGCCAGCAGCTTAGTGGCTAGCGGGGCCTCCTACGAGCAGTACTTC
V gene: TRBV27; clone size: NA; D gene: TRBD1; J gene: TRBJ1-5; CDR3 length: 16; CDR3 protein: CASSPRNRGQPQPQHF; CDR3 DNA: TGTGCCAGCAGTCCACGGAACAGGGGGCAGCCTCAGCCCCAGCATTTT
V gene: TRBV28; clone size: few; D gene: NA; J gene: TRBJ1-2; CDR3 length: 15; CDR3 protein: CASSFPAGGNYGYTF; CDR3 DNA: TGTGCCAGCAGTTTCCCAGCGGGCGGAAACTATGGCTACACCTTC
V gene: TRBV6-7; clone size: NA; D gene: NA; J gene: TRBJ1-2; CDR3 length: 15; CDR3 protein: CASRTPYLFNYGYTF; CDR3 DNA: TGTGCCAGCAGGACACCTTACCTGTTTAACTATGGCTACACCTTC